This TCR beta chain was obtained from a study of blood T cell repertoires in COVID-19. In the study overall: The United States, Italy and Spain provided the acute and convalescent COVID-19 samples. T cells, B-cell-depleted T cells, or PBMCs provided the cDNA or gDNA that served as material.

V trimming: 1 base; J trimming: 5 bases; junction bases outside the gene matches: 4. There are 17 residues in the CDR3. Germline V gene data show CDR1 as SGHVS and CDR2 as FQNEAQ. In the study's own analysis: Researchers report that nucleated cell counts were estimated from reference gene primer amplification. The assay was immunoSEQ multiplex PCR, and TCRdb's table has in-frame clones only and misses some. V, J and clone size are those of that table, while D and trimming were read from the DNA. The sample includes more than 95,000 clones, approximately 80% of them seen just once. The sample was peripheral blood. This receptor was identified in a man in his forties or fifties with active or convalescent COVID-19. J is TRBJ1-6 and V is TRBV7-8, with TRBD1 identical over 11 bases. The CDR3: CASSLGTGGSNNSPLHF. CDR3 nucleotide sequence: TGTGCCAGCAGCTTAGGGACAGGGGGCTCGAATAATTCACCCCTCCACTTT.